The clone carrying this T cell receptor beta chain was detected ten times or more. TCRdb reprocessed the 5' RACE reads via MiXCR and lists one record per CDR3 protein. Here the sample spans almost 85,000 distinct CDR3 sequences, 9% to 14% being singletons. The germline V gene encodes CDR1 WSHSY and CDR2 SAAADI. The CDR3 has 16 amino acids. J lost 2 bases, V lost 0 bases, and 4 bases had no gene match. These data belong to a study of early T cells in non-severe SARS-CoV-2 infection. The sequence came from an adult who was a healthcare worker with PCR-confirmed SARS-CoV-2 infection or an uninfected control (not recorded which). Sequenced sample: whole blood. This chain connects TRBV10-2 to TRBJ2-1, with TRBD2 matching 7 bases. CDR3 protein: CASSESTGGPYNEQFF. In nucleotides, the CDR3 is TGCGCCAGCAGTGAGTCGACGGGGGGACCCTACAATGAGCAGTTCTTC.